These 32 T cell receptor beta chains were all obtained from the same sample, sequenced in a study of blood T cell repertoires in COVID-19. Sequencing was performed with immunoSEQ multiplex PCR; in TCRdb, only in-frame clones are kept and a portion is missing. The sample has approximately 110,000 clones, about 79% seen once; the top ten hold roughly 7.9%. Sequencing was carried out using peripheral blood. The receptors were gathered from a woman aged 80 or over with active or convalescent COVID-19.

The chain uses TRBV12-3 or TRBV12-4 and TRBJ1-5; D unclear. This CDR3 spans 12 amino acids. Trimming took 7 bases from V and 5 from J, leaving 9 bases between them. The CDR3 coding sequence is TGTGCCAGCAAATACAGTGATCAGCCCCAGCATTTT. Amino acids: CASKYSDQPQHF.

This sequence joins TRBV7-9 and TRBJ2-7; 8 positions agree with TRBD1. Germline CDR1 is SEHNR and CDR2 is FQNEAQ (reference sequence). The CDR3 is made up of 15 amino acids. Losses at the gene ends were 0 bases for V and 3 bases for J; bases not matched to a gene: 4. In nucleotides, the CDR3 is TGTGCCAGCAGCTTAGCGCCCGGGACAGGCTACGAGCAGTACTTC. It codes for CASSLAPGTGYEQYF.

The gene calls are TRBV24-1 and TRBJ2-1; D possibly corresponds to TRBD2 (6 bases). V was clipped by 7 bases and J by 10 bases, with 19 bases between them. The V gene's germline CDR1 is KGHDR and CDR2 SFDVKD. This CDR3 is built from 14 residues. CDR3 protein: CATRARGFSTEQFF. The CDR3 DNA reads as TGTGCCACCAGGGCCCGGGGGTTTTCTACCGAGCAGTTCTTC.

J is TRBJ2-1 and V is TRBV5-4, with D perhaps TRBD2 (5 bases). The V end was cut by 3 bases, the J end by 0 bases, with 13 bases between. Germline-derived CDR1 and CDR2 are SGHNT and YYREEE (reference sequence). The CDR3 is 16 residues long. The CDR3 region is CASSYSAESSYNEQFF. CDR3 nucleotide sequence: TGTGCCAGCAGCTATTCAGCGGAGAGCTCCTACAATGAGCAGTTCTTC. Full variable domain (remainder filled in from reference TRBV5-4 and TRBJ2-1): ETGVTQSPTHLIKTRGQQVTLRCSSQSGHNTVSWYQQALGQGPQFIFQYYREEENGRGNFPPRFSGLQFPNYSSELNVNALELDDSALYLCASSYSAESSYNEQFFGPGTRLTVL.

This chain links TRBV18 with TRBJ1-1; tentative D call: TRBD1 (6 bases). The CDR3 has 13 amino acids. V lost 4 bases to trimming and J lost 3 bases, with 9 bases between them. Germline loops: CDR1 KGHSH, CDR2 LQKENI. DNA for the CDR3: TGTGCCAGCTCACTGGGACAAGACACTGAAGCTTTCTTT. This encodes CASSLGQDTEAFF. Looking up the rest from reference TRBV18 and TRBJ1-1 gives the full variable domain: NAGVMQNPRHLVRRRGQEARLRCSPMKGHSHVYWYRQLPEEGLKFMVYLQKENIIDESGMPKERFSAEFPKEGPSILRIQQVVRGDSAAYFCASSLGQDTEAFFGQGTRLTVV.

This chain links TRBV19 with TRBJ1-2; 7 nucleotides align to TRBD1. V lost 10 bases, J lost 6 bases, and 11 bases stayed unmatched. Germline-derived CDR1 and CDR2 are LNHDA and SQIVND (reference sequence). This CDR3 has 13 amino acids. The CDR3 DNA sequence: TGTGCCACTGACGGAGGGGGCGCAGATGGCTACACCTTC. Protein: CATDGGGADGYTF.

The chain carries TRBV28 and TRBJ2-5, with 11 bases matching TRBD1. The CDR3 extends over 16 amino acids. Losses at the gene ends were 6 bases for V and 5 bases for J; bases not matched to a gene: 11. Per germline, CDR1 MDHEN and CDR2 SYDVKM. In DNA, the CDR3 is TGTGCCAGCAGGCGAGGGACAGGGGGTATAGGGGAGACCCAGTACTTC. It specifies CASRRGTGGIGETQYF.

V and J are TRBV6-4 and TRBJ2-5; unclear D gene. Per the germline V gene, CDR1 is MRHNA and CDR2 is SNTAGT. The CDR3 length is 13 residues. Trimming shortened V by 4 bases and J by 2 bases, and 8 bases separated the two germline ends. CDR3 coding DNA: TGTGCCAGCAGTGGGCACAAACAAGAGACCCAGTACTTC. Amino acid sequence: CASSGHKQETQYF.

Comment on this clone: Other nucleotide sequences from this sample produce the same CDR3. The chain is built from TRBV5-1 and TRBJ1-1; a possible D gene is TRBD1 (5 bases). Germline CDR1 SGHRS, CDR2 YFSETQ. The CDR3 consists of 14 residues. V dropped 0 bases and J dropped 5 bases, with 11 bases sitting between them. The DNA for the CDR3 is TGCGCCAGCAGCTTGGCCTCGGGGGGGACTGAAGCTTTCTTT. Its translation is CASSLASGGTEAFF.

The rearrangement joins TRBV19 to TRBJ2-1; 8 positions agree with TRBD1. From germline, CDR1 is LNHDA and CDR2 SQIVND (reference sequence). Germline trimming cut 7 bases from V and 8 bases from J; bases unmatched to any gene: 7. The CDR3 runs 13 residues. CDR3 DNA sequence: TGTGCCAGTAAGGACAGGGCCTTGGATGAGCAGTTCTTC. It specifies CASKDRALDEQFF.

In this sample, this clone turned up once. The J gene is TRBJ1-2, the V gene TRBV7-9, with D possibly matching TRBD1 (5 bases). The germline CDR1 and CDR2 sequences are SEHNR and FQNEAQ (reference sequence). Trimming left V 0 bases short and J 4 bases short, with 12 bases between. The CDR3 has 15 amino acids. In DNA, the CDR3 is TGTGCCAGCAGCTTAGCGAAGGGGCAACCCTATGGCTACACCTTC. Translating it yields CASSLAKGQPYGYTF.

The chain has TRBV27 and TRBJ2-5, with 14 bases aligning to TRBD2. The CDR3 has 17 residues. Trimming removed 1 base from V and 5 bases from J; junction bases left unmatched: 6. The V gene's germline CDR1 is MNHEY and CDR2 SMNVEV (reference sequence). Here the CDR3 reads CASSLWAGTSGSETQYF. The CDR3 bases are TGTGCCAGCAGTTTATGGGCGGGGACTAGCGGGAGTGAGACCCAGTACTTC.

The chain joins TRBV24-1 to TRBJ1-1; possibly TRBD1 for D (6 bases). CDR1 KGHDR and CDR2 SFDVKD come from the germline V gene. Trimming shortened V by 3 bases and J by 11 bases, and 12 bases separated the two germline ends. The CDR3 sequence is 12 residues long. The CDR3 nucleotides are TGTGCCACCAGTGATACGCCGGGACATGCTTTCTTT. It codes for CATSDTPGHAFF.

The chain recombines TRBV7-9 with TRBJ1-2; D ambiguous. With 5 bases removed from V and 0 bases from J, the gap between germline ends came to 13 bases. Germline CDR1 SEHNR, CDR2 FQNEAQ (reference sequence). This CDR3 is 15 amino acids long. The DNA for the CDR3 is TGTGCCAGCAGCCATTCCCAGGAAGCTAACTATGGCTACACCTTC. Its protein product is CASSHSQEANYGYTF.

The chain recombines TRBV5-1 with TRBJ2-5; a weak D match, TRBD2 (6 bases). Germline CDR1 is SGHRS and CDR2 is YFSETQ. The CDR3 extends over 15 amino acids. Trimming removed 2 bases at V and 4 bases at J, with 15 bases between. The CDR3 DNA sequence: TGCGCCAGCAGCTTTGGGACTGCCCGGGGAGAGACCCAGTACTTC. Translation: CASSFGTARGETQYF.

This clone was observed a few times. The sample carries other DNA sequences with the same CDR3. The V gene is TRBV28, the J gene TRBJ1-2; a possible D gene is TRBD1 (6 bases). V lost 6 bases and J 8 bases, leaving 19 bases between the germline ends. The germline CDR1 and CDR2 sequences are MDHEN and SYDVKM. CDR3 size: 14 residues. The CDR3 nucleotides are TGTGCCAGCAGATTTCCGGGGAGGGGGGGCGGCTACACCTTC. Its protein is CASRFPGRGGGYTF.

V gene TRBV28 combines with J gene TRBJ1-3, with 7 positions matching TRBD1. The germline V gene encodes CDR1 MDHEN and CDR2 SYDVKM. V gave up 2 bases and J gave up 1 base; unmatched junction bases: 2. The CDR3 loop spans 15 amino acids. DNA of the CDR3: TGTGCCAGCAGTTTAATGACAGGGTCTGGAAACACCATATATTTT. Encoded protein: CASSLMTGSGNTIYF.

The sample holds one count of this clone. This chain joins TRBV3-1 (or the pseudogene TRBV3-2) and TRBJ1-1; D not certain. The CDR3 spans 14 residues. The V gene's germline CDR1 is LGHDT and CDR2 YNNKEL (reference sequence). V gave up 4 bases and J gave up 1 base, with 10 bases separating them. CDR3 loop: CASSRIPGNTEAFF. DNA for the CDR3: TGTGCCAGCAGCCGAATACCGGGGAACACTGAAGCTTTCTTT.

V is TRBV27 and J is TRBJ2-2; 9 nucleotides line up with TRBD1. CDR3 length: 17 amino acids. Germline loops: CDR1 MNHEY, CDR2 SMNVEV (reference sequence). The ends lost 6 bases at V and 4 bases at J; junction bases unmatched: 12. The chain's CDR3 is CASRRKGQGGSTGELFF. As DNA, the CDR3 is TGTGCCAGCAGAAGAAAGGGACAGGGAGGTAGCACCGGGGAGCTGTTTTTT.

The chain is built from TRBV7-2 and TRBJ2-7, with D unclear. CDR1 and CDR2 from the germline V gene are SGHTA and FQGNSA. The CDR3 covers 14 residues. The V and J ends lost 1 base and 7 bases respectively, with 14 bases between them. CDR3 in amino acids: CASSLVGPPQEQYF. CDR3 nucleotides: TGTGCCAGCAGCTTAGTTGGCCCGCCACAGGAGCAGTACTTC.

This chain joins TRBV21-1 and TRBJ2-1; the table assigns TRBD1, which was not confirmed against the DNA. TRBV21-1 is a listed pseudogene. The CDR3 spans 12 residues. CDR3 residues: CASSTRNREQFF. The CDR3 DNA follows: TGTGCCAGCAGCACCAGAAACAGAGAGCAGTTCTTC.

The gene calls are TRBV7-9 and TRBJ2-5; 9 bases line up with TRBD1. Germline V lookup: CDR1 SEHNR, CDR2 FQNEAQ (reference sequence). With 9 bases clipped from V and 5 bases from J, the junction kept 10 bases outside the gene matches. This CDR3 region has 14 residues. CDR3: CASRETGGEETQYF. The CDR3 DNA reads TGTGCCAGTAGAGAGACAGGGGGGGAGGAGACCCAGTACTTC.

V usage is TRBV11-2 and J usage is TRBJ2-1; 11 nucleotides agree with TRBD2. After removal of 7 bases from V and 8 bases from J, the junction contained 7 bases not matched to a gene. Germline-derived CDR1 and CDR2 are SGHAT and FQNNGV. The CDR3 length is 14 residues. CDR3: CASTTSGTLYEQFF. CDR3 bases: TGTGCCAGCACGACTAGCGGGACTCTCTATGAGCAGTTCTTC.

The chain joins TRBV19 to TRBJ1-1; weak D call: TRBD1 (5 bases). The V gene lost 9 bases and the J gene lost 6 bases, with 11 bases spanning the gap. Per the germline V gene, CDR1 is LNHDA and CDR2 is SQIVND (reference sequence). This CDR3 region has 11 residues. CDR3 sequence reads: CASRQSPEAFF. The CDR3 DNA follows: TGTGCCAGCCGACAGTCGCCTGAAGCTTTCTTT. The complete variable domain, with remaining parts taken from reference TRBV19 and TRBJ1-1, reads DGGITQSPKYLFRKEGQNVTLSCEQNLNHDAMYWYRQDPGQGLRLIYYSQIVNDFQKGDIAEGYSVSREKKESFPLTVTSAQKNPTAFYLCASRQSPEAFFGQGTRLTVV.

CDR3: CSAKGGGTSYNEQFF. The DNA of the CDR3 is TGCAGCGCCAAAGGGGGCGGTACCTCCTACAATGAGCAGTTCTTC. The V gene is TRBV29-1, the J gene TRBJ2-1, with TRBD1 identical over 7 bases. CDR3 size: 15 residues. The J segment lost 0 bases and the V segment lost 7 bases, leaving 9 bases of the junction unmatched. Germline V CDR1 and CDR2: SQVTM, ANQGSEA.

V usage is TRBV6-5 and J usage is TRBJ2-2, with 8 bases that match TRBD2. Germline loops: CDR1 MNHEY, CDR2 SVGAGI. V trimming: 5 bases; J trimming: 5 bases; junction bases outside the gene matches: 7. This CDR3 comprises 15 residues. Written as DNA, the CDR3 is TGTGCCAGCAGTCCAAGCGGGAGTCGGACCGGGGAGCTGTTTTTT. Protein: CASSPSGSRTGELFF.

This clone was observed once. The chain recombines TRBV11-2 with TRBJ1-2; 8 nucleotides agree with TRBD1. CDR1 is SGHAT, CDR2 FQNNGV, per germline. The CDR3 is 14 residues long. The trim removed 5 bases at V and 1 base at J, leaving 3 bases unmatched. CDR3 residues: CASSGDRLNYGYTF. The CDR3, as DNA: TGTGCCAGCAGCGGGGACAGGCTTAACTATGGCTACACCTTC.

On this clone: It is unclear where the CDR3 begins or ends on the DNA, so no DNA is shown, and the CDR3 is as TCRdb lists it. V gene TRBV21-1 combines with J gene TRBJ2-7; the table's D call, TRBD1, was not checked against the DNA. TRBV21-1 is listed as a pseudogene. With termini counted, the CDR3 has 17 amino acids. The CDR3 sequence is CASSKVPWGTGSYEQYF.

The CDR3 DNA sequence: TGTGCCAGCAGTTTATGGGGCTGGGAGACCCAGTACTTC. This sequence encodes CASSLWGWETQYF. The V call is TRBV28, the J call TRBJ2-5, with D unresolved. Germline CDR1 and CDR2: MDHEN and SYDVKM. Between the trimmed V and J ends, which lost 0 bases and 5 bases, there was a span of 7 bases. The CDR3 runs to 13 residues.

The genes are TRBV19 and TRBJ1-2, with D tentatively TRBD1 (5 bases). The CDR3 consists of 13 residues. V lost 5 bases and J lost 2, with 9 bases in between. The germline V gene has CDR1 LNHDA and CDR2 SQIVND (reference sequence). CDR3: CASSAGVNYGYTF. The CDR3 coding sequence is TGTGCCAGTAGTGCGGGGGTCAACTATGGCTACACCTTC. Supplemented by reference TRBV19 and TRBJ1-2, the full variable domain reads DGGITQSPKYLFRKEGQNVTLSCEQNLNHDAMYWYRQDPGQGLRLIYYSQIVNDFQKGDIAEGYSVSREKKESFPLTVTSAQKNPTAFYLCASSAGVNYGYTFGSGTRLTVV.

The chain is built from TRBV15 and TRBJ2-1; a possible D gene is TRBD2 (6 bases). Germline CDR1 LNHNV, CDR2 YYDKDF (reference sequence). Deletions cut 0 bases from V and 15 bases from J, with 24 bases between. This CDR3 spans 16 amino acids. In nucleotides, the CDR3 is TGTGCCACCAGCAGAGATTGGGGGGAGAGGGTAGTCAACCCGTTCTTC. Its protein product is CATSRDWGERVVNPFF. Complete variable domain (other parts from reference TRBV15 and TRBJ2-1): DAMVIQNPRYQVTQFGKPVTLSCSQTLNHNVMYWYQQKSSQAPKLLFHYYDKDFNNEADTPDNFQSRRPNTSFCFLDIRSPGLGDTAMYLCATSRDWGERVVNPFFGPGTRLTVL.

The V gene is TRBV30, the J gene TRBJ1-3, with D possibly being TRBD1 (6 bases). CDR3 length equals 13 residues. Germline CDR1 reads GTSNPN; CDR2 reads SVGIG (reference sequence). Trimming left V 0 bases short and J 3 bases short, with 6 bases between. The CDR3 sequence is CAWSVQGGNTIYF. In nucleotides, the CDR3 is TGTGCCTGGAGTGTACAGGGTGGAAACACCATATATTTT. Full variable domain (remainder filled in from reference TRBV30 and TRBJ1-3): SQTIHQWPATLVQPVGSPLSLECTVEGTSNPNLYWYRQAAGRGLQLLFYSVGIGQISSEVPQNLSASRPQDRQFILSSKKLLLSDSGFYLCAWSVQGGNTIYFGEGSWLTVV.